The T cell receptor (beta chain) under discussion was sequenced for a study of cytomegalovirus exposure and HLA in healthy donors. 60 Vbeta and 13 Jbeta primers were used in PCR. Sequencing used immunoSEQ multiplex PCR; TCRdb keeps in-frame clones, though not all of them. Here the sample table reports some 110,000 clones. Germline V gene lookup returns CDR1 WSHSY and CDR2 SAAADI. The trim removed 4 bases at V and 9 bases at J, leaving 8 bases unmatched. The CDR3 has 14 residues. Input material: PBMCs. This chain uses TRBV10-2 with TRBJ1-5; 8 positions agree with TRBD1. This TCR derives from a man aged 25 to 40 in good health and CMV-seronegative. CDR3: CASSGAQGARPQHF. In DNA form, the CDR3 reads TGCGCCAGCAGTGGGGCCCAGGGGGCCCGGCCCCAGCATTTT.